Sequencing of this TCR beta chain was carried out in a study of cytomegalovirus exposure and HLA in healthy donors. In germline, CDR1 is SGHVS, CDR2 FQNEAQ. The CDR3 has 14 amino acids. V was shortened by 6 bases and J by 2 bases, with 13 bases between the two germline ends. General observations from the study: Available immune exposure information was restricted to CMV serostatus only. HLA alleles showed associations with 15,000 to 20,000 TCR beta sequences in a later analysis, at a 0.05 false discovery rate.

As concerns this clone: The target antigen is unknown.

PCR used 60 Vbeta primers and 13 Jbeta primers. Only in-frame clones appear in the TCRdb table, and some are missing; sequencing was by immunoSEQ multiplex PCR. The sample holds fewer than 130,000 clones, around 85% seen once. Sequenced: PBMCs. This sequence joins TRBV7-8 and TRBJ2-5; D is perhaps TRBD1 (5 bases). The TCR sequence derives from a man younger than 45 in good health and CMV-seropositive. CDR3 sequence reads: CASRAEDRQETQYF. In DNA, the CDR3 is TGTGCCAGCAGAGCCGAAGACAGACAAGAGACCCAGTACTTC.